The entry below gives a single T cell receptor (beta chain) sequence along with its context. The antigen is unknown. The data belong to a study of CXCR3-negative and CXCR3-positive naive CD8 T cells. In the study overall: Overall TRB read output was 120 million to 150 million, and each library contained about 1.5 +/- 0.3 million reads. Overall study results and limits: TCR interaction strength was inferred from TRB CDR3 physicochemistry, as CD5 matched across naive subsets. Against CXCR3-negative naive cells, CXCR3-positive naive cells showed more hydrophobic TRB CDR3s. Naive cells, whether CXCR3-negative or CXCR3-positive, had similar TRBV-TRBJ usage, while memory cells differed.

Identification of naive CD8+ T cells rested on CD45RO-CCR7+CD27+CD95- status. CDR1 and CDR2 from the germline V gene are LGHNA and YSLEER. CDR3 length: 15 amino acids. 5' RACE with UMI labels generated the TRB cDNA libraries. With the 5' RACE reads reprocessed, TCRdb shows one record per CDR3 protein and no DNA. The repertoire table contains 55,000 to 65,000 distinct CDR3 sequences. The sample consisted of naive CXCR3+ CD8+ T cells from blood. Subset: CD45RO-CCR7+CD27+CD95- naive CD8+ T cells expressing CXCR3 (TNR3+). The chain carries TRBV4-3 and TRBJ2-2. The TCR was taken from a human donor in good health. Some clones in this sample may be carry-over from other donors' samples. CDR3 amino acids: CASRYAVGNTGELFF.